A selection of T cell receptor beta chains follows, all from one sample in a study of T cell clonotyping in hematopoietic cell transplantation. TCRdb's copy holds only in-frame clones and misses some; the assay was immunoSEQ multiplex PCR. The table includes under 5,000 clones, roughly 20% detected once. Source: PBMCs, taken 180 days after allogeneic stem cell transplant. The receptor source for this set is a male patient younger than 30 who had an allogeneic stem cell transplant, so the T cells may come from the graft donor. Some clones in this sample may be carry-over from other donors' samples. The CDR3 runs from the conserved cysteine through the conserved F or W.

TRBV6-5	TRBJ1-2	CASRLGGTYYGYTF
TRBV5-1	TRBJ2-5	CASSKGQGAWETQYF
TRBV25-1	TRBJ2-7	CASISAGGPSYEQYF
TRBV6-5	TRBJ1-5	CASSNIQGSQPQHF
TRBV7-9	TRBJ2-3	CASSDLLAGSTPDTQYF
TRBV30	TRBJ1-5	CAWSGTVGQPQHF
TRBV14	TRBJ2-7	CASSQTYEQYF
TRBV30	TRBJ2-7	CAIQTGGAREQYF
TRBV7-2	TRBJ2-1	CASSPTGLGEVNEQFF
TRBV28	TRBJ2-1	CASSLSENEQFF